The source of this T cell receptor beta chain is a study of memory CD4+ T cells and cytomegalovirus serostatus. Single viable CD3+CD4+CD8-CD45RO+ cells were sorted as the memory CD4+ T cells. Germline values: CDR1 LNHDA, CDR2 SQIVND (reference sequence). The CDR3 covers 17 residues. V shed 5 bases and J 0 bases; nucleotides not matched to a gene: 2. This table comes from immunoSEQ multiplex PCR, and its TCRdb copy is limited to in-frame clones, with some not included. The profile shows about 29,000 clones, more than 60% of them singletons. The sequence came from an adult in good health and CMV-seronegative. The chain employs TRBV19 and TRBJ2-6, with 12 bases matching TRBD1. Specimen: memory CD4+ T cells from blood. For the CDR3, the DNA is TGTGCCAGTAGTCCGGGACAGGGGGCCTCTGGGGCCAACGTCCTGACTTTC. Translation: CASSPGQGASGANVLTF.